This T cell receptor beta chain was sequenced for a study of early T cells in non-severe SARS-CoV-2 infection (dated by TCRdb to the early 2020s). A note on the overall study: Because TCR sequencing relied on bulk RNA taken from unsorted whole blood, pairing of alpha and beta chains was not possible.

Results the study describes overall, beyond this receptor: VDJdb matching was skewed toward anti-spike CD8 responses, so virus-specific expansions were likely underestimated and private and CD4 specificities were missed.

V trim: 6 bases; J trim: 6 bases; unmatched bases: 6. The CDR3 sequence holds 13 residues, the cysteine and valine included. This entry keeps only the CDR3 DNA: 39 bases, framed from base 1. For CDR1 and CDR2, the germline V gene lists MNHEY and SVGAGI. Note on this clonotype: The target of this receptor is not known. No much larger clonotype is one base removed from it; base qualities were not supplied.

A case-control design nested within a healthcare worker cohort in London, UK, was used, with weekly nasopharyngeal swab PCR tests and blood sampling performed. Between 23 and 31 March 2020, the week of the UK lockdown, healthcare workers were enrolled and then followed up weekly for as long as 16 weeks. Receptor amplification or capture employed 5' RACE. Sequencing took place on a NextSeq 500. Unique molecular identifiers were attached to individual cDNA molecules in the TCR library protocol so that sequencing error and PCR bias could be corrected. TCR alpha and beta chains were both sequenced, and the abundances of alpha and beta sequences in each sample were closely correlated with each other. On the study's bioinformatics: Decombinator V4 was used to perform V gene, J gene and CDR3 annotation of TCR sequences. TCRs were defined as expanded if a significant change between any two time points was detected under a Poisson model with p below 0.0001. TCR abundances were normalised to the total number of TCRs sequenced in each sample and reported as counts per million. MAIT TCRs were defined by TRAV1-2 paired with TRAJ12, TRAJ20 or TRAJ33, and iNKT TCRs by TRAV10 paired with TRAJ18. A search of VDJdb, accessed on 1 November 2021, was run for TCRs annotated to CMV, EBV and SARS-CoV-2, with TCRs annotated for multiple antigens excluded. Through fastp at Q25 and MiXCR, TCRdb rebuilt clones from the public reads, retaining in-frame beta chains. Rows matching on CDR3 protein sequence are summarized as one entry with the most common DNA and genes. The V and J calls shown here were made by TCRdb, not taken from the authors' results. The sample has 80,000 to 95,000 distinct CDR3 sequences on record, roughly 15% of them singletons. Under 0.75% of the sample comes from the top ten.

This clonotype was obtained from an adult who was a healthcare worker with PCR-confirmed SARS-CoV-2 infection or an uninfected control (not recorded which). This sequence uses TRBV6-5 and TRBJ2-7; the central 9 bases match TRBD1. Material: whole blood. The CDR3 protein is CASRPGQGGEQYV. The bases are TGTGCCAGCAGGCCGGGACAGGGCGGCGAGCAGTACGTC.